A few counts support the clone carrying this T cell receptor (beta chain). Its antigen is undetermined. This specimen belongs to a study of beta chain features in type 1 diabetes. Investigators reverse transcribed all isolated RNA, so they sequenced expressed TCRB transcripts. Approximately 3.9 million reads per sample were averaged for naive, central memory and regulatory samples. Here immunoSEQ multiplex PCR was the method, and the copy in TCRdb shows in-frame clones only, minus some. The data hold about 180,000 clones, with about 12% observed a single time. Study-wide results and caveats: Type 1 diabetes patients had moderately but significantly shorter TCRB CDR3s in all four CD4+ subsets.

This sequence originates from a woman under 30 in good health. Material: central memory CD4+ T cells from blood.

As DNA, the CDR3 is TGTGCCAGCAGTTACTCCCCCGCGGCCGGCGGGACCCAGTACTTC. Translated, it gives CASSYSPAAGGTQYF. The rearrangement links TRBV6-5 to TRBJ2-5; no firm D call. The CDR3 extends over 15 amino acids. Germline CDR1 and CDR2: MNHEY and SVGAGI. Trimming removed 0 bases at V and 7 bases at J, with 15 bases between.